The 19 T cell receptor beta chains below were found in one sample sequenced in a study of cytomegalovirus exposure and HLA in healthy donors. TCRdb's table, derived via immunoSEQ multiplex PCR, lists solely in-frame clones and lacks some. Among 150,000 to 200,000 clones, approximately 87% were seen once, and the ten largest hold 4.5% to 7%. Sequencing used PBMCs. These receptors all stem from a woman aged 25 to 39 in good health and CMV-seronegative.

The V call is TRBV18, the J call TRBJ2-1; no clear D. The CDR3 has 13 amino acids. The V end lost 1 base, the J end lost 8 bases, and 9 bases lay between the germline ends. Germline CDR1 KGHSH, CDR2 LQKENI. The CDR3 sequence is CASSPLRFHEQFF. The CDR3 nucleotides read TGTGCCAGCTCACCACTCAGGTTTCATGAGCAGTTCTTC. Based on the CDR3 plus reference TRBV18 and TRBJ2-1, the full variable domain is NAGVMQNPRHLVRRRGQEARLRCSPMKGHSHVYWYRQLPEEGLKFMVYLQKENIIDESGMPKERFSAEFPKEGPSILRIQQVVRGDSAAYFCASSPLRFHEQFFGPGTRLTVL.

This rearrangement joins TRBV18 to TRBJ2-5, with D perhaps TRBD1 or TRBD2 (5 bases each). From germline, CDR1 is KGHSH and CDR2 LQKENI. The V gene lost 5 bases and the J gene lost 5 bases, with 6 bases spanning the gap. The CDR3 sequence is 11 residues long. CDR3 loop: CASSEGETQYF. The CDR3 bases are TGTGCCAGCTCAGAGGGGGAGACCCAGTACTTC.

The CDR3 nucleotides are TGCGCCAGCAGCTTGCACTCGACTAGCCAAACAGATACGCAGTATTTT. Translation: CASSLHSTSQTDTQYF. This chain joins TRBV5-1 and TRBJ2-3; 7 bases map to TRBD2. The germline V gene has CDR1 SGHRS and CDR2 YFSETQ. V lost 1 base to trimming and J lost 3 bases; unmatched junction nucleotides: 8. The CDR3 consists of 16 residues.

The chain is built from TRBV2 and TRBJ1-1; D remains ambiguous. The germline V and J ends were trimmed by 8 bases and 2 bases, with 12 bases remaining between them. CDR3 length: 13 amino acids. Germline V gene lookup returns CDR1 SNHLY and CDR2 FYNNEI. The chain's CDR3 is CASLGSGNTEAFF. The CDR3 DNA is TGTGCCAGCTTAGGATCGGGAAACACTGAAGCTTTCTTT.

CDR3 sequence reads: CASSQDSRGGPYNEQFF. The CDR3 bases are TGTGCCAGCAGCCAAGATAGTAGGGGGGGCCCCTACAATGAGCAGTTCTTC. V is TRBV4-2 and J is TRBJ2-1; D is possibly TRBD2 (7 bases). The germline CDR1 and CDR2 sequences are LGHNA and YNFKEQ. This CDR3 spans 17 amino acids. V shed 0 bases and J shed 2 bases, with 14 bases lying between them.

The chain joins TRBV5-1 to TRBJ2-1, with 11 bases aligning to TRBD1. In germline, CDR1 is SGHRS, CDR2 YFSETQ. The J segment lost 8 bases and the V segment lost 4 bases, leaving 8 bases of the junction unmatched. The CDR3 runs to 15 residues. CDR3 protein: CASSPRTGGWDEQFF. The DNA of the CDR3 is TGCGCCAGCAGCCCGCGGACAGGGGGCTGGGATGAGCAGTTCTTC.

V gene TRBV18 combines with J gene TRBJ2-1; TRBD2 might be the D (7 bases). V shed 3 bases and J shed 1 base, with 10 bases lying between them. CDR1 KGHSH and CDR2 LQKENI come from the germline V gene. The CDR3 is 15 amino acids. The CDR3 region has the DNA TGTGCCAGCTCACCTGAGGGGGGGTCCTACAATGAGCAGTTCTTC. Its protein is CASSPEGGSYNEQFF.

This chain joins TRBV5-4 and TRBJ2-5; 9 positions match TRBD2. V dropped 5 bases and J dropped 1; count of bases not matched to a gene: 6. This CDR3 is 15 amino acids long. Per the germline V gene, CDR1 is SGHNT and CDR2 is YYREEE (reference sequence). CDR3 region: CASRGRGGGQETQYF. DNA for the CDR3: TGTGCCAGCAGAGGGCGGGGGGGCGGCCAAGAGACCCAGTACTTC.

The chain links TRBV12-5 to TRBJ2-1; D call uncertain. The CDR3 covers 14 residues. V lost 5 bases to trimming and J lost 7 bases, with 15 bases between them. Germline-derived CDR1 and CDR2 are LGHNT and FRNRAP. CDR3 protein: CASGARLSGNEQFF. The CDR3 coding sequence is TGTGCTAGTGGTGCCCGTTTGTCCGGGAATGAGCAGTTCTTC.

V and J are TRBV6-5 and TRBJ1-2; TRBD1 aligns across 11 bases. Germline V gene lookup returns CDR1 MNHEY and CDR2 SVGAGI. The ends lost 5 bases at V and 7 bases at J; junction bases unmatched: 9. This CDR3 is 15 amino acids long. The CDR3 region is CASSTTDRGRGGYTF. The CDR3 bases are TGTGCCAGCAGTACGACGGACAGGGGGCGCGGTGGCTACACCTTC.

Written as DNA, the CDR3 is TGTGCCAGTAGTCCCGGACTAGCGGGATTCTACGAGCAGTACTTC. Its translation: CASSPGLAGFYEQYF. The chain uses TRBV19 and TRBJ2-7, with 12 nucleotides matching TRBD2. This CDR3 comprises 15 residues. After removal of 5 bases from V and 3 bases from J, the junction contained 5 bases not matched to a gene. Germline V lookup: CDR1 LNHDA, CDR2 SQIVND (reference sequence).

The genes are TRBV11-3 and TRBJ2-7, with 8 positions matching TRBD2. Per germline, CDR1 SGHNT and CDR2 YENEEA. Germline trimming cut 3 bases from V and 4 bases from J; bases unmatched to any gene: 8. The CDR3 is 15 amino acids. CDR3 bases: TGTGCCAGCAGCTTGGGTAGCGGGAACAATTACGAGCAGTACTTC. Its protein product is CASSLGSGNNYEQYF.

The chain links TRBV27 to TRBJ2-1; TRBD2 agrees at 10 bases. V dropped 1 base and J dropped 2; count of bases not matched to a gene: 5. Germline CDR1 reads MNHEY; CDR2 reads SMNVEV (reference sequence). This CDR3 is built from 17 residues. Written as DNA, the CDR3 is TGTGCCAGCAGTTTATATGTAGCGGGAGGTACCTACAATGAGCAGTTCTTC. This gives the protein CASSLYVAGGTYNEQFF.

The V call is TRBV27, the J call TRBJ2-1; 11 bases match TRBD1. Trimming at V came to 5 bases and at J to 2 bases, leaving 11 bases not matched to a gene. CDR3 length: 18 residues. Germline V CDR1 and CDR2: MNHEY, SMNVEV (reference sequence). The CDR3 spells CASSPPGQGVTTYNEQFF. The CDR3 DNA follows: TGTGCCAGCAGTCCACCGGGACAGGGGGTAACGACCTACAATGAGCAGTTCTTC.

This chain connects TRBV6-6 to TRBJ1-5; 7 nucleotides match TRBD1. Germline-derived CDR1 and CDR2 are MNHNY and SVGAGI (reference sequence). This CDR3 spans 14 amino acids. With 6 bases clipped from V and 8 bases from J, the junction kept 10 bases outside the gene matches. The DNA for the CDR3 is TGTGCCAGCAGACCCCGACAGGGCGGGAAGCCCCAGCATTTT. It encodes CASRPRQGGKPQHF.

This rearrangement joins TRBV18 to TRBJ2-1, with D tentatively TRBD1 or TRBD2 (5 bases each). This CDR3 contains 17 residues. In germline, CDR1 is KGHSH, CDR2 LQKENI. V dropped 1 base and J dropped 4 bases, with 17 bases sitting between them. CDR3 DNA sequence: TGTGCCAGCTCACCACGCGTCCTTGGGGGATCATACAATGAGCAGTTCTTC. Protein: CASSPRVLGGSYNEQFF.

The V call is TRBV27, the J call TRBJ2-7; tentatively, D is TRBD1 (5 bases). Germline V gives CDR1 MNHEY, CDR2 SMNVEV (reference sequence). V dropped 1 base and J dropped 0 bases, with 7 bases sitting between them. This CDR3 spans 14 amino acids. The CDR3 region is CASSLFQGSYEQYF. The CDR3 DNA is TGTGCCAGCAGTTTATTCCAGGGCTCCTACGAGCAGTACTTC.

The V gene is TRBV19, the J gene TRBJ1-4, with TRBD1 matching over 7 bases. V was pared by 5 bases and J by 7 bases, with 13 bases of the junction left unmatched. CDR1 LNHDA and CDR2 SQIVND come from the germline V gene (reference sequence). The CDR3 spans 16 residues. The CDR3 nucleotides read TGTGCCAGTAGTGTCCGCGACAGGGTAGGGGGTGAAAAACTGTTTTTT. It is translated as CASSVRDRVGGEKLFF.

This chain connects TRBV9 to TRBJ1-2, with no clear D. Trimming pared 2 bases from V and 0 bases from J, leaving 5 bases between. CDR1 is SGDLS, CDR2 YYNGEE, per germline. This CDR3 contains 13 residues. In DNA form, the CDR3 reads TGTGCCAGCAGCGTCACTACTAACTATGGCTACACCTTC. It codes for CASSVTTNYGYTF.